This T cell receptor (beta chain) is drawn from a study of post-analysis software for immune sequencing data. General study results and limits: Elevated frequency relative to controls characterized 4 or 5 TRBV segments in patients, TRBV5-6, TRBV5-1 and TRBV20-1 among them. Normalized Chao1 diversity was significantly reduced in patients versus controls.

Presence of unique molecular identifiers characterized the TCR beta cDNA libraries. TCRdb itself ran the PCR reads through MiXCR, one entry per CDR3 protein. The sample carries roughly 800,000 distinct CDR3 sequences, around 45% recorded once. A single count supports this clonotype. As yet, its antigen is unknown. Deletions cut 8 bases from V and 4 bases from J, with 8 bases between. CDR3 length: 11 amino acids. Germline V gives CDR1 MGHDK, CDR2 SYGVNS. The receptor was derived from a girl aged 10 to 17 with multiple sclerosis. The sample comprised blood. The chain is built from TRBV25-1 and TRBJ1-2, with D possibly being TRBD1 (5 bases). The CDR3 nucleotides are TGTGCCAGCTACGGGACCTATGGCTACACCTTC. This sequence encodes CASYGTYGYTF.